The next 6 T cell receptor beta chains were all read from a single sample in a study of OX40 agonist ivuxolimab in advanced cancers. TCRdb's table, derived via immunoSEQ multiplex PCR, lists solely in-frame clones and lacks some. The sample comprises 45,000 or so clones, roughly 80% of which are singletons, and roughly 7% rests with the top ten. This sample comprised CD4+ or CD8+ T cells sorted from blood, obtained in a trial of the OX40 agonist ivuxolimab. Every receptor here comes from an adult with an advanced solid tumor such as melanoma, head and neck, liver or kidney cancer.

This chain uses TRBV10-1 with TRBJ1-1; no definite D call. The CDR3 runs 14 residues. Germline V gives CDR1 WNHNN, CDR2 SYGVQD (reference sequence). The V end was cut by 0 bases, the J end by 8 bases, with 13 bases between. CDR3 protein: CASSESLSQTEAFF. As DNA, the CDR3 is TGCGCCAGCAGTGAGTCGTTATCACAGACCGAAGCTTTCTTT.

The CDR3 reads CASSLGGRINEQFF. CDR3 nucleotides: TGCGCCAGCAGCTTGGGGGGGCGTATCAATGAGCAGTTCTTC. The chain combines TRBV5-1 with TRBJ2-1, with a tentative D call TRBD1 (6 bases). Germline assignment: CDR1 SGHRS and CDR2 YFSETQ. Trimming shortened V by 0 bases and J by 6 bases, and 10 bases separated the two germline ends. CDR3 length: 14 residues.

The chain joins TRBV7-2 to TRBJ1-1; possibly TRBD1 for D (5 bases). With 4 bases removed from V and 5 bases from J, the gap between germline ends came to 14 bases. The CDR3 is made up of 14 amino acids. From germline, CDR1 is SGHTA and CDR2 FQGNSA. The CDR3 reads CASSYAGDLTEAFF. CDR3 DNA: TGTGCCAGCAGCTACGCGGGGGATTTGACTGAAGCTTTCTTT.

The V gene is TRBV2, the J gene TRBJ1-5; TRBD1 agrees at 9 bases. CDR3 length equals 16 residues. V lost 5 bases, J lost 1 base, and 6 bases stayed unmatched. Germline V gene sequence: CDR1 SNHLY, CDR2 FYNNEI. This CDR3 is CASSQQGARSNQPQHF. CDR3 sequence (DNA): TGTGCCAGCAGTCAACAGGGGGCCCGAAGCAATCAGCCCCAGCATTTT.

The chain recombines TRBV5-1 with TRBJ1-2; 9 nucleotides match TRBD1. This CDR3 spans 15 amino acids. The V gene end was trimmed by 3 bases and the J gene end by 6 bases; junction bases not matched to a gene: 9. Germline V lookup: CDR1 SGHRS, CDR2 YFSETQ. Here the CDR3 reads CASSSEGTGWDGYTF. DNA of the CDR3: TGCGCCAGCAGCTCCGAGGGGACAGGGTGGGATGGCTACACCTTC.

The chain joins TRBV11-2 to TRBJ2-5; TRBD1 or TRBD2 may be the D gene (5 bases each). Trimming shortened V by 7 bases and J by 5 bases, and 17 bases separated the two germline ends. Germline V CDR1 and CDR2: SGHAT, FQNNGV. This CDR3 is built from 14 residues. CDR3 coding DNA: TGTGCCAGCACCACTGTCGAGGGGCGGGAGACCCAGTACTTC. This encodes CASTTVEGRETQYF.